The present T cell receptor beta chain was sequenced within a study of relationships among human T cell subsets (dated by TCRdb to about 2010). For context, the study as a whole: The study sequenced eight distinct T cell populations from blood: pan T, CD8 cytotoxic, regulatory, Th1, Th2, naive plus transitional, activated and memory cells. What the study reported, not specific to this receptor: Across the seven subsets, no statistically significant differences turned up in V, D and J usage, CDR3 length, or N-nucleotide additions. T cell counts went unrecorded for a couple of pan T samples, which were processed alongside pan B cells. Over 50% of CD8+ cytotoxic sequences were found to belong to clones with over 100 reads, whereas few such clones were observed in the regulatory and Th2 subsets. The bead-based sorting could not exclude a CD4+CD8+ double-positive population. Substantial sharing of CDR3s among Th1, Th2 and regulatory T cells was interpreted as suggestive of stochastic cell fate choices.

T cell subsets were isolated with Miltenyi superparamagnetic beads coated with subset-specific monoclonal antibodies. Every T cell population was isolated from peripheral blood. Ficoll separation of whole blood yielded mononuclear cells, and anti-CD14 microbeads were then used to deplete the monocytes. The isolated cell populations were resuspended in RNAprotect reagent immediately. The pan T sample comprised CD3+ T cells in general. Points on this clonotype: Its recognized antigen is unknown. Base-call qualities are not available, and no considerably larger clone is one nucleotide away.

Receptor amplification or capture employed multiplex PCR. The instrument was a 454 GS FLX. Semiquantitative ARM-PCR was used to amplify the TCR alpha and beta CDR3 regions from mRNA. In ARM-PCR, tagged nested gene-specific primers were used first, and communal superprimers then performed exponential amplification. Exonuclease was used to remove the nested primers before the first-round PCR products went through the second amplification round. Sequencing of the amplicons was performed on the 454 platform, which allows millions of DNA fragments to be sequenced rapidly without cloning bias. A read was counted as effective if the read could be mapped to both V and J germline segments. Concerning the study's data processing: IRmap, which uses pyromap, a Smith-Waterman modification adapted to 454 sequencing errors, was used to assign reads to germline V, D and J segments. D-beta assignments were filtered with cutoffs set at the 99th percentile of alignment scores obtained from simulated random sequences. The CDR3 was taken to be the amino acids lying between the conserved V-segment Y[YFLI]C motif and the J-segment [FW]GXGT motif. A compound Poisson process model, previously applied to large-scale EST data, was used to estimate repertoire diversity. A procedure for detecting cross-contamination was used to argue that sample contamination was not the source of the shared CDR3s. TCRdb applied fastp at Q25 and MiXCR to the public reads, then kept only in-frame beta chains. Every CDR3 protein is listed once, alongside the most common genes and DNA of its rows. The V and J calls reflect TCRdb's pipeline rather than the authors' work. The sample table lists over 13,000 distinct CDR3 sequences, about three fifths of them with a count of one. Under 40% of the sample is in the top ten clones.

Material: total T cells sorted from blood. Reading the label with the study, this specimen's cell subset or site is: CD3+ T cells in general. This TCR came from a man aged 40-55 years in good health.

The CDR3 region has the sequence CASSQELAGARTQYF. The bases are TGTGCCAGCAGCCAAGAATTAGCGGGGGCCCGGACCCAGTACTTC. Recombination connected TRBV4-2 to TRBJ2-5; TRBD2 aligns with 9 central bases. The CDR3 runs 15 amino acids, cysteine and phenylalanine included. Only CDR3 DNA is held: 45 bases, read in frame from base 1. CDR1 and CDR2, looked up from the germline V gene, are LGHNA and YNFKEQ. Trimming removed 0 bases from V and 7 bases from J; the gene matches leave 6 bases unexplained.